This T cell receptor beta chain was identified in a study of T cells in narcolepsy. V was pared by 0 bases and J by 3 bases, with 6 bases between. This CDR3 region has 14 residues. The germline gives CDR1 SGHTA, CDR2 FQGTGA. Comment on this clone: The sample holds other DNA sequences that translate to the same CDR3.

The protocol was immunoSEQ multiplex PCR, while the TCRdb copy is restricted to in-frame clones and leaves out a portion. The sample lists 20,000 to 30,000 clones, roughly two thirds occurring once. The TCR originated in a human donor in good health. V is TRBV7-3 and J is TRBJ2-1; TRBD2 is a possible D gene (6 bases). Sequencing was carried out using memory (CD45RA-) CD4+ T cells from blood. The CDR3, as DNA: TGTGCCAGCAGCTTAACGCGGGACTACAATGAGCAGTTCTTC. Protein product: CASSLTRDYNEQFF.